The entry that follows covers one T cell receptor beta chain sequence. The entry originates in a study of T cell changes during pregnancy in multiple sclerosis. The trim removed 7 bases at V and 0 bases at J, leaving 3 bases unmatched. Per the germline V gene, CDR1 is SEHNR and CDR2 is FQNEAQ (reference sequence). This CDR3 has 14 amino acids. Clones were sequenced by immunoSEQ multiplex PCR, and TCRdb holds only the in-frame ones, with some missing. This table has 100,000 to 110,000 clones, 92% appearing once. This clonotype was obtained from a female donor with multiple sclerosis, enrolled in a pregnancy study. The material was peripheral blood, obtained after pregnancy. This chain connects TRBV7-9 to TRBJ2-1, with 7 positions matching TRBD2. DNA for the CDR3: TGTGCCAGCATCGGGGACTACTCCTACAATGAGCAGTTCTTC. Translating gives CASIGDYSYNEQFF.